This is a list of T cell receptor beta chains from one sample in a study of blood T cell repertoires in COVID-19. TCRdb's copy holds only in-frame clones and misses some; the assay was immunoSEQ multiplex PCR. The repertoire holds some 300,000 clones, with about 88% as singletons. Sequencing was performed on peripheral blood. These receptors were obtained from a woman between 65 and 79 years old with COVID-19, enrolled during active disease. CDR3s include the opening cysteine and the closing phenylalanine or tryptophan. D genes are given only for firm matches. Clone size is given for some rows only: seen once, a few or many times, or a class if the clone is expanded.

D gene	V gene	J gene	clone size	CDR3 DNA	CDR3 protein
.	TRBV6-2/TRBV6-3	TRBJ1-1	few	TGTGCCAGCAGTTACTCAGGCAGGACTAAAGCTTTCTTT	CASSYSGRTKAFF
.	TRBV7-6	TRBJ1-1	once	TGTGCCAGCAGCTCACGACTCGGGGTGAACACTGAAGCTTTCTTT	CASSSRLGVNTEAFF
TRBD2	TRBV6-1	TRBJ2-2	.	TGTGCCAGCAGTGTCTATAGCGGGGAGAACACCGGGGAGCTGTTTTTT	CASSVYSGENTGELFF
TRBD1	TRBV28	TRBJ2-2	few	TGTGCCAGCAGTTTACTCCCGGCAGGGGGCCCCGGGGAGCTGTTTTTT	CASSLLPAGGPGELFF
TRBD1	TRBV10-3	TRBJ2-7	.	TGTGCCATCAGCCCCGGGGCAGGGGGATCCTACGAGCAGTACTTC	CAISPGAGGSYEQYF
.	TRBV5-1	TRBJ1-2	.	TGCGCCAGCAGCTATGGACCCGGGAACGGGGGCTACACCTTC	CASSYGPGNGGYTF
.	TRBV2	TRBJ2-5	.	TGTGCCAGCAAAAGCCTGAAAGAGACCCAGTACTTC	CASKSLKETQYF
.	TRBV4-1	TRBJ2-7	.	TGCGCCAGCAGCCAGAGGGTATCGGGGATCGAAGGTTACGAGCAGTACTTC	CASSQRVSGIEGYEQYF
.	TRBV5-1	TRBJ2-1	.	TGCGCCAGCAGCTTGGTTCCGACTTCATACTACAATGAGCAGTTCTTC	CASSLVPTSYYNEQFF
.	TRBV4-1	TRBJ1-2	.	TGCGCCAGCAGCCAAGAGGGGGGGTACAACTATGGCTACACCTTC	CASSQEGGYNYGYTF
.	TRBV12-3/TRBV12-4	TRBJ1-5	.	TGTGCCAGCAGCCTCAGGGAGGAGCAGCCCCAGCATTTT	CASSLREEQPQHF
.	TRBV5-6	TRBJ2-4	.	TGTGCCAGCAGCTTGGGGGGCATAAAAAACATTCAGTACTTC	CASSLGGIKNIQYF
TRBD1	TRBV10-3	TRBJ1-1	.	TGTGCCATCCAGGGGGACAGGGAGTCTGAAGCTTTCTTT	CAIQGDRESEAFF
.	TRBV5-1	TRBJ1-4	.	TGCGCCAGCAGCTCGGGTCCATTAGGGGCTAATGAAAAACTGTTTTTT	CASSSGPLGANEKLFF
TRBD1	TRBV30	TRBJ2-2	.	TGTGCCTGGAGTGCCGCCGGGACAGAAACCGGGGAGCTGTTTTTT	CAWSAAGTETGELFF
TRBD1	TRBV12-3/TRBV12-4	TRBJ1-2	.	TGTGCCAGCAGTTTGGGGACAGTTTTGGGCTACACCTTC	CASSLGTVLGYTF
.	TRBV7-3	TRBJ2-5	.	TGTGCCAGCAGCTCCTCGGGACTTCCGGTGGAGACCCAGTACTTC	CASSSSGLPVETQYF
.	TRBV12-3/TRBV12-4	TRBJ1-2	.	TGTGCCAGCAGTTTGGGACAAGCCTATGGCTACACCTTC	CASSLGQAYGYTF
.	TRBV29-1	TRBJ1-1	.	TGCAGCGTTGTCGGCGGGACTGAAGCTTTCTTT	CSVVGGTEAFF
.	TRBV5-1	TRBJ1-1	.	TGCGCCAGCAGCTTGGCGGCCAGCGGAAACACTGAAGCTTTCTTT	CASSLAASGNTEAFF
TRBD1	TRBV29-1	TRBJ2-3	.	TGCAGCTCTGGACAGGGACGAAGCACAGATACGCAGTATTTT	CSSGQGRSTDTQYF
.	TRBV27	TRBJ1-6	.	TGTGCCAGCAGTAGAGGGGGGGGAAATTATAATTCACCCCTCCACTTT	CASSRGGGNYNSPLHF
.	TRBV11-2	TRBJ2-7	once	TGTGCCAGCAGCTTAGAGGCGGGGCGTAACTACGAGCAGTACTTC	CASSLEAGRNYEQYF
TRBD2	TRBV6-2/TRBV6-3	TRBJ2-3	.	TGTGCCAGCAGTCGGGAACTAGCGGGGTTCACAGATACGCAGTATTTT	CASSRELAGFTDTQYF
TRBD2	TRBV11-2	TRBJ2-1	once	TGTGCCAGCAGCTTAACTAGCGGGGGGACCTACAATGAGCAGTTCTTC	CASSLTSGGTYNEQFF
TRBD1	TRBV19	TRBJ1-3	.	TGTGCCAGTAGTATCGACAGGGCTAACACCATATATTTT	CASSIDRANTIYF
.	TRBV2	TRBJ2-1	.	TGTGCCAGCAGTGACTCGCGGTACAATGAGCAGTTCTTC	CASSDSRYNEQFF
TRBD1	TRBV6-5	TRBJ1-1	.	TGTGCCAGCAAAGGGGACAGGGGGCAGAACACTGAAGCTTTCTTT	CASKGDRGQNTEAFF
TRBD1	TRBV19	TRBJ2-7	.	TGTGCCAGTAGTATAGATTCCACAGGGGGTCTATCCTACGAGCAGTACTTC	CASSIDSTGGLSYEQYF
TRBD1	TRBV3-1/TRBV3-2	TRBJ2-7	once	TGTGCCAGCAGCCAGGTGACAGGGGGCTCCTACGAGCAGTACTTC	CASSQVTGGSYEQYF
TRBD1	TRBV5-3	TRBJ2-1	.	TGTGCCAGAAAAAGGTCCAGGACAGGGCCCAAAGGCGGCGAGTTCTTC	CARKRSRTGPKGGEFF
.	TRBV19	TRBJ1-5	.	TGTGCCAGTAGTAACAGGGCGAACAATCAGCCCCAGCATTTT	CASSNRANNQPQHF
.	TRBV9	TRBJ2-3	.	TGTGCCAGCAGCGTAGATTGGGGGGTCGGCACAGATACGCAGTATTTT	CASSVDWGVGTDTQYF
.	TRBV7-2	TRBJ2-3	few	TGTGCCAGCAGCCCGCAGGGGGATACGCAGTATTTT	CASSPQGDTQYF
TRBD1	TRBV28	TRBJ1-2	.	TGTGCCAGCAGTTCGCCGGACAGGGGCAACTATGGCTACACCTTC	CASSSPDRGNYGYTF
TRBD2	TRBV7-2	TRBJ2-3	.	TGTGCCAGCAGCTTTGACGGGGGGATAGATACGCAGTATTTT	CASSFDGGIDTQYF
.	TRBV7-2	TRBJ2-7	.	TGTGCCAGCAGCCACGGGGAGTACGAGCAGTACTTC	CASSHGEYEQYF
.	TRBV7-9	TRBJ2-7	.	TGTGCCAGCAGCCCACGGGGGACAGCAAATTACGAGCAGTACTTC	CASSPRGTANYEQYF
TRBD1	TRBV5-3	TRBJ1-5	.	TGTGCCAGAAGCCTAGGACAGGAAACTCAGCCCCAGCATTTT	CARSLGQETQPQHF
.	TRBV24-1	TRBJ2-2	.	TGTGCCACCAGTGACCACAGGAGGAACACCGGGGAGCTGTTTTTT	CATSDHRRNTGELFF
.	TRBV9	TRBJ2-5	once	TGTGCCAGCAGCGCCCAATCAGGGGGGTGGGAGACCCAGTACTTC	CASSAQSGGWETQYF
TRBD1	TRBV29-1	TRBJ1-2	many	TGCAGCGTTGTGGGACAGCTTTATGGCTACACCTTC	CSVVGQLYGYTF
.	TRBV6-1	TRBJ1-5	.	TGTGCCAGCAGTGAGGGCGTCACCCAGCATTTT	CASSEGVTQHF
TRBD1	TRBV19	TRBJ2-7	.	TGTGCCAGTAGTCAAGGACAGGCAAACGAGCAGTACTTC	CASSQGQANEQYF
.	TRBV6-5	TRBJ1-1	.	TGTGCCACCCAACTAACAGGGAGCCCGAACACTGAAGCTTTCTTT	CATQLTGSPNTEAFF